Given below is one T cell receptor beta chain in context. What it binds is unknown. Germline loops: CDR1 SGHRS, CDR2 YFSETQ. This CDR3 spans 15 amino acids. This entry comes from a study of monozygotic twins with inflammatory bowel disease. Study observations and caveats: Patients with IBD had less TCRbeta diversity (inverse Simpson) than their healthy co-twins.

From around 4,000 ng of total RNA, each TCR library was prepared. Reanalyzing the 5' RACE reads, TCRdb keeps one entry per CDR3 protein, without DNA. This repertoire includes around 140,000 distinct CDR3 sequences. This TCR was recovered from a human donor with ulcerative colitis or Crohn's disease, or a healthy co-twin of an affected twin (not recorded which). J is TRBJ2-1 and V is TRBV5-1; TCRdb selects TRBD2, and the lack of DNA leaves this call unchecked. Material for sequencing was blood. CDR3 protein: CASTSGTQTSGEQFF. The variable domain in full, completed from reference TRBV5-1 and TRBJ2-1, reads KAGVTQTPRYLIKTRGQQVTLSCSPISGHRSVSWYQQTPGQGLQFLFEYFSETQRNKGNFPGRFSGRQFSNSRSEMNVSTLELGDSALYLCASTSGTQTSGEQFFGPGTRLTVL.